This record covers a single T cell receptor (beta chain). The same CDR3 is also encoded by other DNA sequences in this sample. Original methodology: Amplification from reference gene primers served as the basis for estimated nucleated cell counts. The assay was immunoSEQ multiplex PCR, and TCRdb's table has in-frame clones only and misses some. The V and J calls and clone size come from that table; D and trimming were worked out from the DNA. The sample has under 250,000 clones; around 85% are singletons. The data belong to a study of blood T cell repertoires in COVID-19. On the study more broadly: Both acute and convalescent COVID-19 samples were obtained from the United States, Italy and Spain.

The CDR3 has 15 amino acids. The V end lost 1 base, the J end lost 2 bases, and 10 bases lay between the germline ends. The germline V gene has CDR1 SGHRS and CDR2 YFSETQ. This clonotype originated in a man in his sixties with acute or convalescent COVID-19. V usage is TRBV5-1 and J usage is TRBJ2-1, with no clear D. Sequenced: peripheral blood. This CDR3 reads CASSLTSGAYNEQFF. CDR3 bases: TGCGCCAGCAGCTTGACTTCCGGAGCCTACAATGAGCAGTTCTTC.